The 18 T cell receptor beta chains in this list originate from one sample, sequenced in a study of sequential checkpoint blockade in melanoma. The assay was immunoSEQ multiplex PCR, and TCRdb's table has in-frame clones only and misses some. The sample lists roughly 30,000 clones; about 86% were seen once. The treatment denotes: randomized to nivolumab then ipilimumab (arm A) or the reverse (arm B). Sample: CD8+ T cells sorted from blood (inferred from file names), taken from a patient given nivolumab and ipilimumab in sequence. The receptors originated from a human donor with melanoma.

V and J are TRBV13 and TRBJ2-1; perhaps TRBD1 as D (6 bases). This CDR3 spans 13 amino acids. Germline V lookup: CDR1 PRHDT, CDR2 FYEKMQ (reference sequence). V was pared by 10 bases and J by 2 bases, with 12 bases between. CDR3 loop: CAIGRGPYNEQFF. The CDR3, as DNA: TGTGCCATCGGCAGGGGACCCTACAATGAGCAGTTCTTC.

This chain joins TRBV4-2 and TRBJ1-1; 8 nucleotides agree with TRBD1. The CDR3 totals 15 residues. J gave up 5 bases and V 0 bases, and 5 bases lay outside the gene matches. Germline V gives CDR1 LGHNA, CDR2 YNFKEQ. The CDR3 loop reads CASSQEAGGGTEAFF. The CDR3 coding sequence is TGTGCCAGCAGCCAAGAGGCAGGGGGCGGGACTGAAGCTTTCTTT.

The CDR3 spells CASSIRDGGQPQHF. The CDR3 bases are TGTGCCAGTAGTATCCGGGACGGAGGGCAGCCCCAGCATTTT. The rearrangement uses TRBV19 and TRBJ1-5; D possibly corresponds to TRBD1 (5 bases). The CDR3 is 14 residues long. V lost 3 bases, J lost 7 bases, and 13 bases lay in between. CDR1 LNHDA and CDR2 SQIVND come from the germline V gene (reference sequence).

This rearrangement joins TRBV4-2 to TRBJ2-5; 7 positions match TRBD1. Unmatched junction bases numbered 4, after V lost 1 base and J lost 2 bases. The CDR3 totals 15 residues. From germline, CDR1 is LGHNA and CDR2 YNFKEQ. The DNA for the CDR3 is TGTGCCAGCAGCCAAGCGGGACAGCTTCAAGAGACCCAGTACTTC. It yields the protein CASSQAGQLQETQYF.

In DNA, the CDR3 is TGCGCCAGCAGCCAAGCTAGCGGGGAGGTGGGGGAGCAGTTCTTC. Translating gives CASSQASGEVGEQFF. The chain recombines TRBV4-3 with TRBJ2-1; TRBD2 matches 9 bases. Germline assignment: CDR1 LGHNA and CDR2 YSLEER. CDR3 length equals 15 residues. V lost 1 base to trimming and J lost 10 bases; unmatched junction nucleotides: 8.

This rearrangement joins TRBV2 to TRBJ2-1; D is unresolved. The CDR3 sequence is 14 residues long. The germline V and J ends were trimmed by 7 bases and 3 bases, with 13 bases remaining between them. Germline V lookup: CDR1 SNHLY, CDR2 FYNNEI. The CDR3 nucleotides are TGTGCCAGCACCACCACCCGGGTCTACAATGAGCAGTTCTTC. Its translation is CASTTTRVYNEQFF.

The gene calls are TRBV18 and TRBJ2-3, with 11 bases aligning to TRBD1. Per germline, CDR1 KGHSH and CDR2 LQKENI. This CDR3 is built from 16 residues. V dropped 6 bases and J dropped 0; count of bases not matched to a gene: 5. CDR3 region: CASSLDRGRSTDTQYF. In DNA form, the CDR3 reads TGTGCCAGCTCCTTGGACAGGGGGCGCAGCACAGATACGCAGTATTTT.

The V gene is TRBV7-9, the J gene TRBJ1-2; TRBD1 matches 9 bases. The CDR3 loop spans 15 amino acids. Germline assignment: CDR1 SEHNR and CDR2 FQNEAQ (reference sequence). V gave up 5 bases and J gave up 4 bases; unmatched junction bases: 8. CDR3 amino acids: CASSIGTGPGYGYTF. The CDR3 DNA follows: TGTGCCAGCAGCATAGGGACAGGGCCGGGCTATGGCTACACCTTC.

The count of this clone is one. The V gene is TRBV2, the J gene TRBJ1-2; 9 nucleotides agree with TRBD1. After removal of 6 bases from V and 6 bases from J, the junction contained 11 bases not matched to a gene. Germline CDR1 SNHLY, CDR2 FYNNEI. The CDR3 runs to 15 residues. CDR3 nucleotides: TGTGCCAGCAGAAATACAGGGGGCGCGGGGAATGGCTACACCTTC. It codes for CASRNTGGAGNGYTF.

The V and J genes are TRBV14 and TRBJ2-1; D perhaps matches TRBD2 (5 bases). The ends were cut back, 4 bases at V and 5 bases at J, with 27 bases in the middle. The CDR3 sequence is 19 residues long. The germline V gene has CDR1 SGHDN and CDR2 FVKESK. This chain's CDR3 is CASSPRPDSPTVADNEQFF. In DNA form, the CDR3 reads TGTGCCAGCAGCCCCCGTCCGGACTCCCCCACCGTAGCCGACAATGAGCAGTTCTTC.

The chain uses TRBV4-3 and TRBJ2-7; D gene uncertain. The CDR3 runs 14 residues. CDR1 and CDR2 (germline): LGHNA, YSLEER. V lost 0 bases to trimming and J lost 3 bases, with 9 bases between them. CDR3 in amino acids: CASSQDQGGYEQYF. In DNA form, the CDR3 reads TGCGCCAGCAGCCAAGATCAAGGCGGCTACGAGCAGTACTTC.

The chain has TRBV7-6 and TRBJ1-2; tentatively, D is TRBD1 (5 bases). The CDR3 runs 13 residues. The V end was cut by 4 bases, the J end by 6 bases, with 12 bases between. CDR1 and CDR2 (germline): SGHVS, FNYEAQ. The CDR3 loop reads CASSSLPGNGYTF. CDR3 DNA: TGTGCCAGCAGCTCCCTTCCAGGGAATGGCTACACCTTC.

The rearrangement joins TRBV27 to TRBJ1-2, with TRBD1 matching 7 bases. The CDR3 is 14 amino acids. V lost 3 bases to trimming and J lost 4 bases; unmatched junction nucleotides: 5. Germline V gives CDR1 MNHEY, CDR2 SMNVEV (reference sequence). The CDR3: CASSLTGHLYGYTF. The DNA of the CDR3 is TGTGCCAGCAGTTTGACAGGGCATCTCTATGGCTACACCTTC.

The J gene is TRBJ2-1, the V gene TRBV2, with 8 bases aligning to TRBD2. With 6 bases clipped from V and 7 bases from J, the junction kept 11 bases outside the gene matches. Per germline, CDR1 SNHLY and CDR2 FYNNEI. The CDR3 covers 15 residues. The CDR3 DNA sequence: TGTGCCAGCAGCCCGGGAGCGGGGGCGGGGAATGAGCAGTTCTTC. It translates to CASSPGAGAGNEQFF.

The chain joins TRBV4-3 to TRBJ2-7; D possibly corresponds to TRBD1 (6 bases). The germline CDR1 and CDR2 sequences are LGHNA and YSLEER. V was trimmed by 2 bases and J by 7 bases, leaving 15 bases between them. CDR3 size: 14 residues. CDR3 sequence: CASSQLLSDREQYF. CDR3 in DNA: TGCGCCAGCAGCCAACTACTTAGCGACAGGGAGCAGTACTTC.

V usage is TRBV28 and J usage is TRBJ1-2, with D possibly TRBD1 on 6 matching bases. This CDR3 is 15 amino acids long. CDR1 is MDHEN, CDR2 SYDVKM, per germline. The V end was cut by 1 base, the J end by 7 bases, with 16 bases between. For the CDR3, the DNA is TGTGCCAGCAGTTTATTCATGGTGGGGGCGAGTGGCTACACCTTC. Protein product: CASSLFMVGASGYTF.

CDR3 coding DNA: TGTGCCGGAGGGGGCGCAGGCCCCGGGGAGCTGTTTTTT. Translated: CAGGGAGPGELFF. The genes are TRBV5-4 and TRBJ2-2; D might be TRBD1 (7 bases). Germline V gene lookup returns CDR1 SGHNT and CDR2 YYREEE (reference sequence). V lost 10 bases and J lost 6, with 16 bases in between. The CDR3 spans 13 residues.

This chain connects TRBV5-4 to TRBJ2-1, with D possibly matching TRBD2 (7 bases). In germline, CDR1 is SGHNT, CDR2 YYREEE (reference sequence). The V end was cut by 4 bases, the J end by 8 bases, with 22 bases between. This CDR3 contains 16 residues. The CDR3 nucleotides are TGTGCCAGCAGCGCGGATGTTGGGGGGGCGGGGGATGAGCAGTTCTTC. Translated: CASSADVGGAGDEQFF.